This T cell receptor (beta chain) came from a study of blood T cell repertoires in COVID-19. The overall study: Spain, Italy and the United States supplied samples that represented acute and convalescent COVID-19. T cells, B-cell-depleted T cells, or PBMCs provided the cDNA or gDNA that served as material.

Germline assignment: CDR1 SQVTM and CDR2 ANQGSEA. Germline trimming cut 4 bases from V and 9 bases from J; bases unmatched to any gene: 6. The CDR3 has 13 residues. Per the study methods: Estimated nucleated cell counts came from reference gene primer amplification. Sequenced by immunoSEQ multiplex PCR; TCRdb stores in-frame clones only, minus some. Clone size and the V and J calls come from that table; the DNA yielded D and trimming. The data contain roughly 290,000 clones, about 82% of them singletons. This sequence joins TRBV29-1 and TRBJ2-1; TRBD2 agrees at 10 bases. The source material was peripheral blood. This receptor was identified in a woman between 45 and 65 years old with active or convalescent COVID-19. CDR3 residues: CSVASSGSGEQFF. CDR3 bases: TGCAGCGTTGCTTCTAGCGGGAGCGGTGAGCAGTTCTTC.